This entry concerns a single TCR beta chain. This sample is drawn from a study of chemoradiotherapy in HPV16-positive cancers. The CDR3 has 16 amino acids. Germline loops: CDR1 SGHNT, CDR2 YYREEE (reference sequence). Between the trimmed V and J ends, which lost 4 bases and 5 bases, there was a span of 18 bases. The data were produced by immunoSEQ multiplex PCR, yet TCRdb's version contains in-frame clones alone and is incomplete. Here the sample spans 7,500 to 8,000 clones, around 84% being singletons. The sample here was taken from a patient who underwent chemoradiotherapy. The rearrangement joins TRBV5-4 to TRBJ2-2; D gene unclear. The sequence was obtained from a human donor with HPV-associated anogenital cancer. CDR3 nucleotide sequence: TGTGCCAGCAGCCCTGGAGTTGGGTCAAGGACCGGGGAGCTGTTTTTT. This encodes CASSPGVGSRTGELFF.